Listed below are T cell receptor beta chains from one sample, sequenced in a study of blood T cell repertoires in COVID-19. The data were produced by immunoSEQ multiplex PCR, yet TCRdb's version contains in-frame clones alone and is incomplete. The table shows 400,000 or so clones, with more than 70% occurring only once. The source material was PBMCs or T cells enriched from blood (not recorded which). These receptors all come from a man aged 40-50 years in a cohort exposed to, infected with or recovered from COVID-19 (not recorded which). Both conserved end residues are part of each CDR3. The D gene is left open where the match is weak. Only some rows state a clone size, as once, few, many or a class for expanded clones.

size	D	V	J	CDR3	DNA
-	-	TRBV18	TRBJ2-7	CASSPALSYEQYF	TGTGCCAGCTCACCAGCGTTGTCCTACGAGCAGTACTTC
once	TRBD1	TRBV12-3/TRBV12-4	TRBJ1-1	CASSFSTGAEAFF	TGTGCCAGCAGTTTCTCAACAGGGGCTGAAGCTTTCTTT
-	-	TRBV6-5	TRBJ1-1	CASSSGFGNTEAFF	TGTGCCAGCAGTTCGGGGTTCGGGAACACTGAAGCTTTCTTT
few	-	TRBV5-4	TRBJ2-3	CASSSGQPTDTQYF	TGTGCCAGCAGCTCCGGACAGCCTACAGATACGCAGTATTTT
-	TRBD2	TRBV7-9	TRBJ2-3	CASSLAPSGVSTDTQYF	TGTGCCAGCAGCTTAGCGCCTAGCGGGGTGAGCACAGATACGCAGTATTTT
-	-	TRBV5-6	TRBJ2-7	CASTMRGISSYEQYF	TGTGCCAGCACCATGCGCGGGATAAGCTCCTACGAGCAGTACTTC
once	TRBD1	TRBV15	TRBJ2-7	CATSRETGQGAGEQYF	TGTGCCACCAGCAGAGAGACGGGACAGGGGGCGGGGGAGCAGTACTTC
-	-	TRBV27	TRBJ2-3	CASREQGRGTDTQYF	TGTGCCAGCAGGGAACAGGGTCGGGGCACAGATACGCAGTATTTT
-	TRBD1	TRBV19	TRBJ1-2	CASRTGVNYGYTF	TGTGCCAGTAGGACAGGGGTTAACTATGGCTACACCTTC
-	-	TRBV7-2	TRBJ1-2	CASSLALREVYGYTF	TGTGCCAGCAGCTTAGCGCTCCGGGAGGTCTATGGCTACACCTTC
once	TRBD1	TRBV28	TRBJ1-5	CASRTVQGGNQPQHF	TGTGCCAGCAGAACGGTTCAGGGGGGCAATCAGCCCCAGCATTTT
-	TRBD1	TRBV2	TRBJ1-6	CASSPDRAANSPLHF	TGTGCCAGCAGCCCCGACAGGGCGGCAAATTCACCCCTCCACTTT
-	-	TRBV10-2	TRBJ1-5	CASSEGRDQPQHF	TGCGCCAGCAGTGAGGGGAGGGATCAGCCCCAGCATTTT
-	TRBD2	TRBV27	TRBJ2-1	CASSFRGGPNNEQFF	TGTGCCAGCAGTTTTAGGGGAGGGCCGAATAATGAGCAGTTCTTC
-	TRBD1	TRBV19	TRBJ1-5	CASTQGQGGNQPQHF	TGTGCCAGTACCCAGGGACAGGGGGGCAATCAGCCCCAGCATTTT
-	-	TRBV30	TRBJ1-6	CAWRGPGIGSPLHF	TGTGCCTGGAGGGGGCCAGGAATTGGTTCACCCCTCCACTTT
-	-	TRBV7-2	TRBJ1-5	CASSPRGGEQPQHF	TGTGCCAGCAGCCCCCGGGGAGGGGAGCAGCCCCAGCATTTT
-	-	TRBV7-9	TRBJ2-1	CASSSRVQFF	TGTGCCAGCAGCAGCCGCGTGCAGTTCTTC
once	TRBD2	TRBV10-3	TRBJ2-5	CAISESGAGGPGTQYF	TGTGCCATCAGTGAGTCGGGAGCGGGAGGGCCGGGGACCCAGTACTTC
-	-	TRBV7-2	TRBJ2-7	CASSLGVGVYEQYF	TGTGCCAGCAGCTTAGGGGTAGGGGTCTACGAGCAGTACTTC
-	-	TRBV11-2	TRBJ2-7	CASSLHTGNAYEQYF	TGTGCCAGCAGCTTACACACAGGAAACGCCTACGAGCAGTACTTC
-	-	TRBV19	TRBJ2-3	CASSTGGNTDTQYF	TGTGCCAGTAGTACAGGGGGGAATACAGATACGCAGTATTTT
-	TRBD1	TRBV14	TRBJ2-6	CASRRDQTGAGANVLTF	TGTGCCAGCAGACGAGACCAGACAGGGGCTGGGGCCAACGTCCTGACTTTC
-	-	TRBV29-1	TRBJ2-7	CSVGAGRDEQYF	TGCAGCGTTGGGGCGGGACGGGACGAGCAGTACTTC
-	-	TRBV11-3	TRBJ2-5	CASSLGRGRQETQYF	TGTGCCAGCAGCCTCGGGAGGGGGCGTCAAGAGACCCAGTACTTC
once	-	TRBV15	TRBJ2-6	CATCGGSSGANVLTF	TGTGCCACCTGTGGCGGAAGCTCTGGGGCCAACGTCCTGACTTTC
-	-	TRBV5-6	TRBJ2-3	CASRSFLRDGNTQYF	TGTGCCAGCCGAAGCTTCTTGCGGGATGGAAATACGCAGTATTTT
-	-	TRBV4-2	TRBJ2-3	CASSQVDSDTDTQYF	TGTGCCAGCAGCCAAGTAGACTCCGACACAGATACGCAGTATTTT
many	-	TRBV5-1	TRBJ2-1	CASSLVQSIENNEQFF	TGCGCCAGCAGCTTGGTACAGTCTATAGAGAACAATGAGCAGTTCTTC
-	TRBD2	TRBV5-1	TRBJ2-1	CASSSRTSGRQNEQFF	TGCGCCAGCAGCTCGCGGACTAGCGGGAGGCAGAATGAGCAGTTCTTC
-	-	TRBV27	TRBJ1-1	CASRGGPRAEAFF	TGTGCCAGCAGGGGGGGGCCGCGGGCTGAAGCTTTCTTT
-	TRBD1	TRBV10-3	TRBJ1-1	CAISHGTEEAFF	TGTGCCATCAGCCATGGGACAGAGGAAGCTTTCTTT
-	-	TRBV9	TRBJ1-1	CASSVRHREGEAFF	TGTGCCAGCAGCGTACGCCACAGGGAAGGTGAAGCTTTCTTT
-	-	TRBV18	TRBJ1-6	CASSPGLGSLNSPLHF	TGTGCCAGCTCACCAGGCCTCGGGTCCCTAAATTCACCCCTCCACTTT
few	-	TRBV5-4	TRBJ1-4	CASSDSGGREKLFF	TGTGCCAGCAGTGATTCGGGGGGTCGGGAAAAACTGTTTTTT
-	TRBD2	TRBV28	TRBJ2-1	CASSPPGGRKDEQFF	TGTGCCAGCAGTCCACCGGGGGGGCGGAAAGATGAGCAGTTCTTC
-	-	TRBV19	TRBJ2-3	CASSIRPYSTDTQYF	TGTGCCAGTAGTATTCGCCCCTATAGCACAGATACGCAGTATTTT
-	TRBD1	TRBV28	TRBJ2-3	CASSPLRTGVGDTQYF	TGTGCCAGCAGTCCTCTAAGGACAGGGGTGGGAGATACGCAGTATTTT
-	TRBD2	TRBV10-3	TRBJ2-1	CASGLASGYNEQFF	TGTGCCTCCGGACTAGCGTCCGGCTACAATGAGCAGTTCTTC
-	TRBD1	TRBV7-9	TRBJ2-2	CASSRSTGVTGELFF	TGTGCCAGCAGCAGGAGTACAGGGGTCACCGGGGAGCTGTTTTTT
-	-	TRBV6-5	TRBJ2-2	CASRWGGQTGELFF	TGTGCCAGTCGTTGGGGGGGGCAAACCGGGGAGCTGTTTTTT